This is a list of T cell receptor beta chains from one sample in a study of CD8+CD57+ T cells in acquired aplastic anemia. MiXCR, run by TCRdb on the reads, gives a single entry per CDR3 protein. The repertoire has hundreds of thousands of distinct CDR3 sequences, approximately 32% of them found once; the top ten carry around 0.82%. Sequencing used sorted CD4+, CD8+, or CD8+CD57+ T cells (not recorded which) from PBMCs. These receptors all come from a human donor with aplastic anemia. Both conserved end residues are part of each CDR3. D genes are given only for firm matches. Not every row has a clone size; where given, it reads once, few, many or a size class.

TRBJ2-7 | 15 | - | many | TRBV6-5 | TGTGCCAGCAGTTACCACGGGACCGCAACCTACGAGCAGTACTTC | CASSYHGTATYEQYF
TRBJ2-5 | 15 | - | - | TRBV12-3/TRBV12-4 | TGTGCCAGCAGTGAGGGGCAGGGGTTGAGAGAGACCCAGTACTTC | CASSEGQGLRETQYF
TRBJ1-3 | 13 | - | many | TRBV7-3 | TGTGCCAGCAGCGAGGGGACAGGAAACACCATATATTTT | CASSEGTGNTIYF
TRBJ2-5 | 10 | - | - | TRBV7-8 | TGTGCCAGCGCTCGAGAGACCCAGTACTTC | CASARETQYF
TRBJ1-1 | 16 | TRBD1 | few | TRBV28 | TGTGCCAGCAGTTTGGCAGGGGGCGCGGGGAACACTGAAGCTTTCTTT | CASSLAGGAGNTEAFF
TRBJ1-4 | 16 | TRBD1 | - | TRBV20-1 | TGCAGTGCTAGGGACCGGACAGGGGCGGAGGGTGAAAAACTGTTTTTT | CSARDRTGAEGEKLFF
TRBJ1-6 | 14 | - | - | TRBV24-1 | TGCGCCACCAGTGACCAGGGGCAGGGGACACCCCTCCACTTT | CATSDQGQGTPLHF
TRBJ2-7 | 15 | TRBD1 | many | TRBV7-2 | TGTGCCAGCAGCCCCCAGTTGGACAGGATCTACGAGCAGTACTTC | CASSPQLDRIYEQYF
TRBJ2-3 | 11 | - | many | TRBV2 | TGTGCCAGCGGTACGGCAGATACGCAGTATTTT | CASGTADTQYF
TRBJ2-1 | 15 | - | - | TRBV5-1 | TGCGCCAGCAGCGGGGACGGAAATAGCATCGATGAGCAGTTCTTC | CASSGDGNSIDEQFF
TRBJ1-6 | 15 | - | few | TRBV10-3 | TGTGCCAGCAGGGAGGAGGCGGCTTATAATTCACCCCTCCACTTT | CASREEAAYNSPLHF
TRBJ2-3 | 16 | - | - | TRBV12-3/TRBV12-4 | TGTGCCAGCAGACCCGGGGTCGATTCTAGCACAGATACGCAGTATTTT | CASRPGVDSSTDTQYF
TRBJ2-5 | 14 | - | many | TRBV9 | TGTGCCAGCAGCGTAGACAGGGTGGGAGAGACCCAGTACTTC | CASSVDRVGETQYF
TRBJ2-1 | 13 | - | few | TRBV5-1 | TGCGCCAGCAGCTTGGATCGATGGGGTGAGCAGTTCTTC | CASSLDRWGEQFF
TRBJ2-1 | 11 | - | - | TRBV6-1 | TGTGCCAGCAAATGGCGACATGAGCAGTTCTTC | CASKWRHEQFF
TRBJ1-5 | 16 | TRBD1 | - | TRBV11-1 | TGTGCCAGCAGCCACGACACGGCAGGGGGCGGTCAGCCCCAGCATTTT | CASSHDTAGGGQPQHF
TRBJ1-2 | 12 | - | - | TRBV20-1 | TGCAGTGCCCATCGGGGGGAGAGTGGCTACACCTTC | CSAHRGESGYTF
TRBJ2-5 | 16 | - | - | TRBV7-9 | TGTGCCAGCAGCAAAGAGGGCCGCTCCGGACAAGAGACCCAGTACTTC | CASSKEGRSGQETQYF
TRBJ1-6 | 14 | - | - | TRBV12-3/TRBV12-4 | TGTGCCAGCAGTTTATCCGGAGCGGCTTCACCCCTCCACTTT | CASSLSGAASPLHF
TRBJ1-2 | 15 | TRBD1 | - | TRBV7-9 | TGTGCCTGGAGTGTTCGGGGGAAGGGGGCCTATGGCTACACCTTC | CAWSVRGKGAYGYTF
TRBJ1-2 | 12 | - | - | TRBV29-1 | TGCAGCAGTCCCAGGACAGCCTATGGCTACACCTTC | CSSPRTAYGYTF
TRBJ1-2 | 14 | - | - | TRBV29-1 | TGCAGCGTTGATGTAGTAGCGGGGGCAAATGGCTACACCTTC | CSVDVVAGANGYTF
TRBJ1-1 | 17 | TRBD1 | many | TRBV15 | TGTGCCACCAGCCTGAGGAGGACAGGCCTAATGAACACTGAAGCTTTCTTT | CATSLRRTGLMNTEAFF
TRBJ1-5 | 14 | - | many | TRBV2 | TGTGCCAGCAGTGAAGAAAATAGCAATCAGCCCCAGCATTTT | CASSEENSNQPQHF
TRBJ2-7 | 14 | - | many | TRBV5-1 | TGCGCCAGCAGCTCGCATTCGGGGACCTACGAGCAGTACTTC | CASSSHSGTYEQYF
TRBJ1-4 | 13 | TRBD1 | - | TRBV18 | TGTGCCAGCTCGTACTCGGACAGGAACAAACTGTTTTTT | CASSYSDRNKLFF
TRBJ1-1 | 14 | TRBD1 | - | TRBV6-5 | TGTGCCAGCAGTTACTTACAGGGGCCAACTGAAGCTTTCTTT | CASSYLQGPTEAFF
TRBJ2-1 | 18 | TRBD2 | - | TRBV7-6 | TGTGCCAGCAGCTTTGCTCCGGGACTAGCGGGGGGACAAAATGAGCAGTTCTTC | CASSFAPGLAGGQNEQFF
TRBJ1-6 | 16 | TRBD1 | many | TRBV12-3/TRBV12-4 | TGTGCCAGCAGCACCGGGACAGAAGATTATAATTCACCCCTCCACTTT | CASSTGTEDYNSPLHF
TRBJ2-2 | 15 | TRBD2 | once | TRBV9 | TGTGCCAGCAGCGCGGGACTACACAGCACCGGGGAGCTGTTTTTT | CASSAGLHSTGELFF
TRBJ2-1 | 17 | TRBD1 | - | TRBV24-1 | TGTGCCACCGCTCGTCCCGGGACAGGGGGATTGGACAATGAGCAGTTCTTC | CATARPGTGGLDNEQFF
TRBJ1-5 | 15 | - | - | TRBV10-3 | TGTGCCATCAGGCGGGCGGCGGACTTGGGTCAGCCCCAGCATTTT | CAIRRAADLGQPQHF
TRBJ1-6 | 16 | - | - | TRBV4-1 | TGCGCCAGCAGCCAAGATTTCTCCAGGTCGCTGTCACCCCTCCACTTT | CASSQDFSRSLSPLHF
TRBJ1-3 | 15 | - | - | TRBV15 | TGTGCCACCAGCAGAGGAGACCTCTCTGGAAACACCATATATTTT | CATSRGDLSGNTIYF
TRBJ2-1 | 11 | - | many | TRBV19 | TGTGCCAGTAGTATTGGTGATGAGCAGTTCTTC | CASSIGDEQFF
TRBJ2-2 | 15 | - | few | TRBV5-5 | TGTGCCAGCAGCTTGGTTCCGAGGAACACCGGGGAGCTGTTTTTT | CASSLVPRNTGELFF
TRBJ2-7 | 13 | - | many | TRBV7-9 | TGTGCCAGCAGCTTAGATCAAGGCTACGAGCAGTACTTC | CASSLDQGYEQYF
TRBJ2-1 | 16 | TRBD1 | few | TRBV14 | TGTGCCAGCAGAAACTCCGGGACAGGGGATCACAATGAGCAGTTCTTC | CASRNSGTGDHNEQFF
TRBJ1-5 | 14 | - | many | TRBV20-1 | TGCAGTGCTAGAGTGGGGATTGGCAATCAGCCCCAGCATTTT | CSARVGIGNQPQHF
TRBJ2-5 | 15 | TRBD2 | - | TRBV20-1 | TGCAGTGCGCGGTCTAGCGGGGGGCCGGAGGAGACCCAGTACTTC | CSARSSGGPEETQYF
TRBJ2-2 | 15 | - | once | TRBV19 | TGTGCCAGTAGTAAGGACGGATACACCGGCGGGGAGCTGTTTTTT | CASSKDGYTGGELFF
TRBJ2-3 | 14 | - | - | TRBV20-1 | TGCAGTGCTAGAGACCCCGGGGGATCAGATACGCAGTATTTT | CSARDPGGSDTQYF
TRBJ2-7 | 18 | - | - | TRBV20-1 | TGCAGTGCTAGAGATAACCTCAAATCCGCGGGACAGAACTACGAGCAGTACTTC | CSARDNLKSAGQNYEQYF
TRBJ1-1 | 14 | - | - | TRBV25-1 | TGTGCCAGCAGTGCTCGTCAAATGAACACTGAAGCTTTCTTT | CASSARQMNTEAFF
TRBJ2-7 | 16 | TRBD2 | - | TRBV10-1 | TGTGCCAGCTCACCCGTCATACTAGCGGGGGGCTACGAGCAGTACTTC | CASSPVILAGGYEQYF